This TCR beta chain was captured in a study of cytomegalovirus exposure and HLA in healthy donors. Amplification used 60 Vbeta primers and 13 Jbeta primers. Libraries were prepared by immunoSEQ multiplex PCR; TCRdb keeps only in-frame clonotypes and omits some of them. Here the sample spans some 120,000 clones, around 83% being singletons. Worth noting for this clone: Its target is not known.

Study observations and caveats: An Asian-associated ancestry cluster reportedly showed fewer N-insertions than the approximately 690-donor mean in a later analysis.

Trimming took off 4 bases at V and 4 bases at J, with 5 bases between the two ends. Per the germline V gene, CDR1 is MGHDK and CDR2 is SYGVNS. This CDR3 comprises 11 residues. What was sequenced was PBMCs. The TCR originated in a young woman in good health and CMV-seropositive. The chain is built from TRBV25-1 and TRBJ2-7; no clear D gene. Here the CDR3 DNA reads TGTGCCAGCAGTGTCGCGTACGAGCAGTACTTC. Encoded protein: CASSVAYEQYF.